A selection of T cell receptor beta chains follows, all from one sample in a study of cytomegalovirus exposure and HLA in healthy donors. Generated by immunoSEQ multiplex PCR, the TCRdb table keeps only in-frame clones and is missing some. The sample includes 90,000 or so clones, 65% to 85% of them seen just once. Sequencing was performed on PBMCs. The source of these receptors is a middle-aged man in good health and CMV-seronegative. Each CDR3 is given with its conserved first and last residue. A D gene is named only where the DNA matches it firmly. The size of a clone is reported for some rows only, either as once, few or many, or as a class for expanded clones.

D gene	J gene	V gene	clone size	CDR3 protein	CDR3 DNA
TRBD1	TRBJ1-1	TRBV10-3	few	CAIKGQPNTEAFF	TGTGCCATCAAGGGACAGCCGAACACTGAAGCTTTCTTT
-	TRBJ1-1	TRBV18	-	CASSPGSEGEAFF	TGTGCCAGCTCTCCCGGGTCCGAAGGTGAAGCTTTCTTT
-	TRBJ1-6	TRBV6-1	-	CASEQDRGSPLHF	TGTGCCAGCGAACAGGACAGAGGTTCACCCCTCCACTTT
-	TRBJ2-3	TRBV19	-	CASSIGGGARTDTQYF	TGTGCCAGTAGTATCGGAGGGGGGGCGCGAACAGATACGCAGTATTTT
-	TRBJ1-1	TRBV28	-	CASSFGQELNTEAFF	TGTGCCAGCAGTTTTGGTCAAGAGCTGAACACTGAAGCTTTCTTT
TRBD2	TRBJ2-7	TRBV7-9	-	CASSLGGGGLSYEQYF	TGTGCCAGCAGCTTAGGGGGCGGGGGGCTCTCCTACGAGCAGTACTTC
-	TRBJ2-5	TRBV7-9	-	CASSLGGLETQYF	TGTGCCAGCAGCTTAGGAGGTCTGGAGACCCAGTACTTC
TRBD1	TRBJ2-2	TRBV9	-	CASSRGQPSTGELFF	TGTGCCAGCAGCAGGGGACAGCCGAGCACCGGGGAGCTGTTTTTT
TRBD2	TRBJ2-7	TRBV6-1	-	CASSERGGAGGEQYF	TGTGCCAGCAGTGAAAGGGGGGGGGCGGGAGGCGAGCAGTACTTC
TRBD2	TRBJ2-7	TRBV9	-	CASSVGEGSGLADYEQYF	TGTGCCAGCAGCGTAGGTGAGGGATCGGGACTAGCGGACTACGAGCAGTACTTC
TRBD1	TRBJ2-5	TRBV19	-	CASSMRGPQETQYF	TGTGCCAGTAGTATGAGGGGGCCCCAAGAGACCCAGTACTTC
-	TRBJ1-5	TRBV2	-	CASSGRGGTGQPQHF	TGTGCCAGCAGTGGTAGGGGCGGGACCGGTCAGCCCCAGCATTTT
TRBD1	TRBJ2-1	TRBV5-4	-	CASSSGTGTYNEQFF	TGTGCCAGCAGCTCCGGGACAGGAACCTACAATGAGCAGTTCTTC
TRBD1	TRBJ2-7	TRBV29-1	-	CSVGQGYHEQYF	TGCAGCGTGGGACAGGGTTACCACGAGCAGTACTTC
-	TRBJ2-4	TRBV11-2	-	CASSLDGPAKNIQYF	TGTGCCAGCAGCTTAGATGGGCCGGCCAAAAACATTCAGTACTTC